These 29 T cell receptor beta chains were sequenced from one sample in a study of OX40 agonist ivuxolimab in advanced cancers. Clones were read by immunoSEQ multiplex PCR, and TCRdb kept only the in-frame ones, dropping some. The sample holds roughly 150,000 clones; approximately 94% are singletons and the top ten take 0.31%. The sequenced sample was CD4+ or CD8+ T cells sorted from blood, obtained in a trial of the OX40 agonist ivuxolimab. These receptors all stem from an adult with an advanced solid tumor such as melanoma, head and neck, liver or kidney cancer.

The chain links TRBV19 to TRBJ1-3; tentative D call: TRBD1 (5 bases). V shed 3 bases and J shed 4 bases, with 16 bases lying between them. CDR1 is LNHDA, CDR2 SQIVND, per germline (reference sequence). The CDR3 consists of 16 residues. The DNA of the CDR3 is TGTGCCAGTAGTATCCTCGGGGGTAGAGAAGGAAACACCATATATTTT. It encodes CASSILGGREGNTIYF.

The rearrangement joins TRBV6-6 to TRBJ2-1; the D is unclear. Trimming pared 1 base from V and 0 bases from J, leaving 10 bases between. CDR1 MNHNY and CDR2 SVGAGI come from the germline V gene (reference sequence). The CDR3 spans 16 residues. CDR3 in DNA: TGTGCCAGCAGTTACTTAGGTCCGAGCTCCTACAATGAGCAGTTCTTC. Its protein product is CASSYLGPSSYNEQFF.

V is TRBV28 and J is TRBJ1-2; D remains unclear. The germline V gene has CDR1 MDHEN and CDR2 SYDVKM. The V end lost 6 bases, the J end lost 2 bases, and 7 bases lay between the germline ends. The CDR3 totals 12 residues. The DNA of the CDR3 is TGTGCCAGCAGCACTGGGAACTATGGCTACACCTTC. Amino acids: CASSTGNYGYTF.

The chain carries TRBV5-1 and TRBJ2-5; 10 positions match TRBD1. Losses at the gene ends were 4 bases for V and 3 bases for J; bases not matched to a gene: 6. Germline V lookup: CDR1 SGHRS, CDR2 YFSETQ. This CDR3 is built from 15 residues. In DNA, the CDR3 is TGCGCCAGCAGCATCAAGGGACAGGGGAAAGAGACCCAGTACTTC. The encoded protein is CASSIKGQGKETQYF.

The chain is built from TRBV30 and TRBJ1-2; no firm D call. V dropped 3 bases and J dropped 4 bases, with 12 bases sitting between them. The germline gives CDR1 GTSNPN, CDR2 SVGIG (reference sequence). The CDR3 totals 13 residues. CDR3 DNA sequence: TGTGCCTGGAGCGATGGACGGCGCTATGGCTACACCTTC. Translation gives CAWSDGRRYGYTF.

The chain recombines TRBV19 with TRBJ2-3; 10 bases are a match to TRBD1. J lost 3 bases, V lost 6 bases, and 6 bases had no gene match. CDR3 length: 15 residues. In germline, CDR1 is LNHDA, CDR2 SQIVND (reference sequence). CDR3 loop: CASSPDRGRTDTQYF. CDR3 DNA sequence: TGTGCCAGTAGCCCTGACAGGGGGCGGACAGATACGCAGTATTTT. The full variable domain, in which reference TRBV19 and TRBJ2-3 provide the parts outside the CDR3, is DGGITQSPKYLFRKEGQNVTLSCEQNLNHDAMYWYRQDPGQGLRLIYYSQIVNDFQKGDIAEGYSVSREKKESFPLTVTSAQKNPTAFYLCASSPDRGRTDTQYFGPGTRLTVL.

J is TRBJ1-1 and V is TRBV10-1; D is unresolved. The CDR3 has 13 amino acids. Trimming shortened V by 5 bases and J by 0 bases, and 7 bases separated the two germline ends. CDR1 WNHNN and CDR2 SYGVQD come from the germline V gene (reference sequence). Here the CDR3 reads CASSSQLNTEAFF. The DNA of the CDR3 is TGCGCCAGCAGTTCCCAGTTGAACACTGAAGCTTTCTTT.

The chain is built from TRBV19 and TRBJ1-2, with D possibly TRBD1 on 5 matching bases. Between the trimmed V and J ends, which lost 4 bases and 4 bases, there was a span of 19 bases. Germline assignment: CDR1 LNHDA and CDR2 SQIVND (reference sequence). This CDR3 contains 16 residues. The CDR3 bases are TGTGCCAGTAGTACCCACTCCCGACAGCTCCCCTATGGCTACACCTTC. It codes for CASSTHSRQLPYGYTF.

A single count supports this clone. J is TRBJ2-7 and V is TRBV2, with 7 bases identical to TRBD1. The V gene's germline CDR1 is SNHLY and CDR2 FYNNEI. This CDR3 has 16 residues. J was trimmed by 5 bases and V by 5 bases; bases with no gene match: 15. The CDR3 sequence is CASSPDRQGPPDEQYF. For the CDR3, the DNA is TGTGCCAGCAGTCCCGACCGACAGGGTCCCCCGGACGAGCAGTACTTC.

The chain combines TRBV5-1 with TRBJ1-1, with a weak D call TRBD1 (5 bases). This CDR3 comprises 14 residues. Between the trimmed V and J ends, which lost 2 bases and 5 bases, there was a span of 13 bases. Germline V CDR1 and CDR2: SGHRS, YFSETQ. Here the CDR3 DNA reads TGCGCCAGCAGCTTTATCCAGGGAGGGACTGAAGCTTTCTTT. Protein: CASSFIQGGTEAFF.

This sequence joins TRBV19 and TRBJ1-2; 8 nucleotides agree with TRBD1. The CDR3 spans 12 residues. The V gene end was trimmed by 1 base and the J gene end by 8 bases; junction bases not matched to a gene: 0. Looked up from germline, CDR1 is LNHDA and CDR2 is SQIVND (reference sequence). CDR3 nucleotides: TGTGCCAGTAGTATAGGGGACAGGGGCTACACCTTC. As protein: CASSIGDRGYTF. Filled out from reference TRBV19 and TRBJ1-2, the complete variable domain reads DGGITQSPKYLFRKEGQNVTLSCEQNLNHDAMYWYRQDPGQGLRLIYYSQIVNDFQKGDIAEGYSVSREKKESFPLTVTSAQKNPTAFYLCASSIGDRGYTFGSGTRLTVV.

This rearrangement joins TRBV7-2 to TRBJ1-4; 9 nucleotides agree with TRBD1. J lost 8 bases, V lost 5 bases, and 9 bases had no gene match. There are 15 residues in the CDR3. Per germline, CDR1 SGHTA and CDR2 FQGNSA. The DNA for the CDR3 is TGTGCCAGCAGCCGGACAGGGGCCTTGGGGGAAAAACTGTTTTTT. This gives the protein CASSRTGALGEKLFF.

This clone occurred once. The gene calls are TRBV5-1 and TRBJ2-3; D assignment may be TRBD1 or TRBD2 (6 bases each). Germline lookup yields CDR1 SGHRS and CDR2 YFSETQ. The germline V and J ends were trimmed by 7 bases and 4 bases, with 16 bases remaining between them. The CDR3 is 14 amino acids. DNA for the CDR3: TGCGCCAGCCAACTAGGGGGGATTGCAGATACGCAGTATTTT. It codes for CASQLGGIADTQYF.

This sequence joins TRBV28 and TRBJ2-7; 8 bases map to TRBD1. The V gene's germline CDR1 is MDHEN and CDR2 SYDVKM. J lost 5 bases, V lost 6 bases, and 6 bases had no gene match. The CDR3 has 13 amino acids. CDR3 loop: CASRGQVVHEQYF. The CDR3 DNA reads TGTGCCAGCAGGGGACAGGTAGTCCACGAGCAGTACTTC.

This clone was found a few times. Here the CDR3 DNA reads TGTGCCAGCTCACCACCGGGACAGATCAACTACGAGCAGTACTTC. Its translation: CASSPPGQINYEQYF. The chain uses TRBV18 and TRBJ2-7; 7 nucleotides align to TRBD1. Looked up from germline, CDR1 is KGHSH and CDR2 is LQKENI. V shed 0 bases and J 3 bases; nucleotides not matched to a gene: 5. The CDR3 totals 15 residues.

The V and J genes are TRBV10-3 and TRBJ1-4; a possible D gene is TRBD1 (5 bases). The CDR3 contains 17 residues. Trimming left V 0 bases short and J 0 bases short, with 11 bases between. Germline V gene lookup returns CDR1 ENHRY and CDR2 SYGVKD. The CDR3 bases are TGTGCCATCAGTGAGTCGAGGGGTGGGGCAACTAATGAAAAACTGTTTTTT. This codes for CAISESRGGATNEKLFF.

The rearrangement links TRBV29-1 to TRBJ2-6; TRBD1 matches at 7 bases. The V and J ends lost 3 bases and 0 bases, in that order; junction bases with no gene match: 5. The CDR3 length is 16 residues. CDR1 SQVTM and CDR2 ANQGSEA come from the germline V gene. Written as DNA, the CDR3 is TGCAGCGTTGAGGGAACAGGGGTCTCTGGGGCCAACGTCCTGACTTTC. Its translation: CSVEGTGVSGANVLTF.

For the CDR3, the DNA is TGTGCCAGCAGCTTAGCAGTGAGTGGGAGGGGCTACACCTTC. This sequence encodes CASSLAVSGRGYTF. The V gene is TRBV7-2, the J gene TRBJ1-2; D is ambiguous. The CDR3 contains 14 residues. The ends were cut back, 0 bases at V and 8 bases at J, with 13 bases in the middle. Germline assignment: CDR1 SGHTA and CDR2 FQGNSA.

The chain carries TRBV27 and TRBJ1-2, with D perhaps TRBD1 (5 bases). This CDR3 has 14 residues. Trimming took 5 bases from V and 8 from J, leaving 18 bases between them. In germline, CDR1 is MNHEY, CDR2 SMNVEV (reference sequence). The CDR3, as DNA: TGTGCCAGCAGTCCAGGGACGGTCTTGTCGGGCTACACCTTC. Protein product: CASSPGTVLSGYTF.

This CDR3 reads CASSWIVGEKLFF. The CDR3 DNA is TGTGCCAGCAGCTGGATAGTGGGTGAAAAACTGTTTTTT. The chain couples TRBV7-9 to TRBJ1-4; D is ambiguous. In germline, CDR1 is SEHNR, CDR2 FQNEAQ (reference sequence). The CDR3 covers 13 residues. Trimming cost V 4 bases and J 7 bases, with 10 bases left between them.

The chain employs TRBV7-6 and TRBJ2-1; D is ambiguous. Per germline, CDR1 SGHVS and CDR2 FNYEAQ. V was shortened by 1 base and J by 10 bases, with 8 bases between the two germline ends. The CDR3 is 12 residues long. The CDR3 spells CASSLGLGEQFF. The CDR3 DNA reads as TGTGCCAGCAGCTTAGGACTGGGGGAGCAGTTCTTC.

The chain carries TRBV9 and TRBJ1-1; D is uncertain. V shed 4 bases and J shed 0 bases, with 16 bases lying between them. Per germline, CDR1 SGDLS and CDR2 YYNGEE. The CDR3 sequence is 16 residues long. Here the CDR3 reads CASSPSTPIMNTEAFF. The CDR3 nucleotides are TGTGCCAGCAGCCCCTCTACGCCTATCATGAACACTGAAGCTTTCTTT. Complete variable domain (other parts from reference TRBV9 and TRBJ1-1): DSGVTQTPKHLITATGQRVTLRCSPRSGDLSVYWYQQSLDQGLQFLIQYYNGEERAKGNILERFSAQQFPDLHSELNLSSLELGDSALYFCASSPSTPIMNTEAFFGQGTRLTVV.

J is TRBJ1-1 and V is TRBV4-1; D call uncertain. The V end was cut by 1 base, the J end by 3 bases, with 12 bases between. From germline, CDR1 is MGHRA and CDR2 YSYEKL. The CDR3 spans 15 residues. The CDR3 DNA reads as TGCGCCAGCAGCCAAGGGTTTTCAGGATACACTGAAGCTTTCTTT. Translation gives CASSQGFSGYTEAFF.

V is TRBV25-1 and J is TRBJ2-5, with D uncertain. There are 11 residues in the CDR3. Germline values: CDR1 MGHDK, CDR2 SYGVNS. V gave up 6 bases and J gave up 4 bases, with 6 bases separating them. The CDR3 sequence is CASSPRETQYF. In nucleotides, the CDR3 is TGTGCCAGCAGCCCAAGAGAGACCCAGTACTTC.

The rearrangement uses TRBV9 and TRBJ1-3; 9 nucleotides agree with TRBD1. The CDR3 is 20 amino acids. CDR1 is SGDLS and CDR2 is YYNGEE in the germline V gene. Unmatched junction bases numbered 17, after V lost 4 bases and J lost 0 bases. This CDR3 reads CASSPQRGQGGKVSGNTIYF. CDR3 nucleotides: TGTGCCAGCAGCCCCCAGCGGGGACAGGGAGGGAAGGTCTCTGGAAACACCATATATTTT.

The CDR3 protein is CASSSLGGESSYNSPLHF. The CDR3, as DNA: TGTGCCAGCAGCTCCTTGGGGGGGGAGAGCTCCTATAATTCACCCCTCCACTTT. The chain joins TRBV7-6 to TRBJ1-6; D may be TRBD1 (5 bases). CDR1 and CDR2 (germline): SGHVS, FNYEAQ. This CDR3 contains 18 residues. V was clipped by 4 bases and J by 0 bases, with 16 bases between them.

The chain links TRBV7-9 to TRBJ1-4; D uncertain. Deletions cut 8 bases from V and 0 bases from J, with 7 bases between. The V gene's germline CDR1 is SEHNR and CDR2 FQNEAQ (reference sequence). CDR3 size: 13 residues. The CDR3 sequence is CASSKATNEKLFF. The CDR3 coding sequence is TGTGCCAGCTCAAAAGCAACTAATGAAAAACTGTTTTTT.

Here the CDR3 DNA reads TGTGCCAGCAGCTCCCTGACAGGGAAAAAAGAGACCCAGTACTTC. It yields the protein CASSSLTGKKETQYF. This chain joins TRBV5-4 and TRBJ2-5, with 7 bases matching TRBD1. The CDR3 runs 15 residues. Germline CDR1 and CDR2: SGHNT and YYREEE (reference sequence). With 3 bases clipped from V and 3 bases from J, the junction kept 8 bases outside the gene matches.

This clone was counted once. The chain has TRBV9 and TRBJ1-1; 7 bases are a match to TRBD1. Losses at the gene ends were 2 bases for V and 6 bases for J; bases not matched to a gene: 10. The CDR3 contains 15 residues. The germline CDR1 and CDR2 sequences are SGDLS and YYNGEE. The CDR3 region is CASSVQTGVVAEAFF. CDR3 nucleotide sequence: TGTGCCAGCAGCGTTCAAACAGGGGTTGTCGCTGAAGCTTTCTTT.